This T cell receptor (beta chain) was obtained from a study of shared clonotypes between healthy human individuals. Study-level points and caveats: The authors expected sequencing depth to affect clonotype sharing among donors. For sorted subsets, rarefaction showed incomplete sequencing despite large depth.

Notes on this clone: Its antigen remains unknown.

Naive CD8 cells lacked CD45RO, underwent positive selection for CCR7 and left out terminally differentiated effector memory CD45RA+ cells. Among the donors, all were Caucasian adults who lived in Nashville, Tennessee. V lost 3 bases to trimming and J lost 4 bases, with 11 bases between them. Germline V gene data show CDR1 as GTSNPN and CDR2 as SVGIG (reference sequence). The CDR3 is 13 amino acids. Deep was the level used in running the assay. Only in-frame clones appear in the TCRdb table, and some are missing; sequencing was by immunoSEQ multiplex PCR. The data contain about 2.2 million clones, approximately 92% of them singletons.

The chain links TRBV30 to TRBJ2-3, with D hard to call. This TCR was recovered from a man younger than 30 in good health. Some clones in this sample may be carry-over from other donors' samples. The specimen sequenced was naive CD8+ T cells from PBMCs. The CDR3 reads CAWSLGVADTQYF. CDR3 coding DNA: TGTGCCTGGAGCCTTGGCGTGGCAGATACGCAGTATTTT. Variable domain in full (rest from reference TRBV30 and TRBJ2-3): SQTIHQWPATLVQPVGSPLSLECTVEGTSNPNLYWYRQAAGRGLQLLFYSVGIGQISSEVPQNLSASRPQDRQFILSSKKLLLSDSGFYLCAWSLGVADTQYFGPGTRLTVL.